This T cell receptor beta chain was identified in a study of blood T cell repertoires in COVID-19. As for the study in general: Sites in the United States, Italy and Spain provided acute and convalescent COVID-19 samples.

Germline CDR1 KGHSH, CDR2 LQKENI. V was cut by 3 bases and J by 8 bases, with 10 bases left in between. This CDR3 region has 13 residues. The assay was immunoSEQ multiplex PCR, and TCRdb's table has in-frame clones only and misses some. The data contain 80,000 or so clones, roughly 80% of them singletons. The chain uses TRBV18 and TRBJ2-2; D possibly corresponds to TRBD1 (6 bases). This receptor was identified in a man older than 75 with acute or convalescent COVID-19. The specimen sequenced was peripheral blood. The CDR3 loop is CASSPGQPGELFF. In nucleotides, the CDR3 is TGTGCCAGCTCACCCGGACAGCCAGGGGAGCTGTTTTTT.